In its sample, the clone carrying this T cell receptor beta chain was seen once. This sample was included in a study of blood T cell repertoires in COVID-19. Data came from immunoSEQ multiplex PCR; TCRdb stores just in-frame clones and leaves some out. Among almost 350,000 clones, 88% were seen once, and the ten largest hold over 1%. CDR1 is MNHNS, CDR2 SASEGT, per germline. The CDR3 is made up of 19 amino acids. V was clipped by 3 bases and J by 4 bases; unmatched bases: 16. Living in 24 US areas, the participants were between roughly 18 and 95 years of age. This rearrangement joins TRBV6-1 to TRBJ2-1; 9 nucleotides line up with TRBD2. This sequence originates from a woman aged 30 to 39 who had been exposed to COVID-19. The sequencing sample was made of PBMCs or T cells enriched from blood (not recorded which). For the CDR3, the DNA is TGTGCCAGCAGTGATGTTGTCAGGGGACGGACTAGCGTATACAATGAGCAGTTCTTC. It translates to CASSDVVRGRTSVYNEQFF.